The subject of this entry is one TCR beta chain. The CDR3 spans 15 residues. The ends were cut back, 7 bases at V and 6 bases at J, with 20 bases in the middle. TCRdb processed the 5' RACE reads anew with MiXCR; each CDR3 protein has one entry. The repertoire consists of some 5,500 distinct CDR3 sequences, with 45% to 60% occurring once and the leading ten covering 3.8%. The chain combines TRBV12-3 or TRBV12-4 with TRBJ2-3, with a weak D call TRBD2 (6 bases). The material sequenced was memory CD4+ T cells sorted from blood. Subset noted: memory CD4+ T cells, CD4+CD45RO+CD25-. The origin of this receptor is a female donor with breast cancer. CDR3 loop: CASKGVAVGSDTQYF. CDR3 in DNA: TGTGCCAGCAAAGGGGTAGCGGTAGGGTCGGATACGCAGTATTTT.